This paragraph covers one T cell receptor (beta chain) sequence. The antigen remains undetermined. This CDR3 has 14 amino acids. The V and J ends lost 5 bases and 10 bases, in that order; junction bases with no gene match: 11. Germline V CDR1 and CDR2: SGHTA, FQGNSA. This entry is derived from a study of T cells in Graves' hyperthyroidism and ophthalmopathy. A NOSPECS grade of at least 4, a Clinical Activity Score of at least 3 and duration under 3 months were recorded in ophthalmopathy patients. Used for diagnoses were clinical symptoms, serum thyroxine and TRAb, thyroid ultrasound and orbital computed tomography. Study-level results: Most thyroid clonotypes with frequency above 0.001 were detected in blood.

It was RNA transcripts that yielded the amplified TCR beta CDR3 regions. HTBI primers were used for first-round RT-PCR of the TCR CDR3. Via MiXCR, TCRdb re-called the multiplex PCR reads, giving one row per CDR3 protein. The table has hundreds of thousands of distinct CDR3 sequences, nearly 20% seen once; the top ten hold over 45%. The V gene is TRBV7-2, the J gene TRBJ2-1, with 7 bases aligning to TRBD2. Sequencing was carried out using blood. This TCR was recovered from a man between 40 and 49 years old with Graves' ophthalmopathy. The CDR3 sequence is CASSRNSGVGEQFF. DNA for the CDR3: TGTGCCAGCAGCCGTAACAGCGGGGTGGGGGAGCAGTTCTTC.